Detailed here is one TCR beta chain. The target antigen is unknown. The entry originates in a study of blood T cells in healthy people across ages. The study's findings and limits: Higher naive T cell percentage went strongly together with higher TCR beta diversity.

From germline, CDR1 is DFQATT and CDR2 SNEGSKA (reference sequence). With V trimmed by 2 bases and J by 9 bases, 6 bases remained unmatched. This CDR3 contains 13 residues. For the second PCR, which ran for about 7 to 11 cycles, a sample-barcoded 5' primer and a J-beta primer mix were used. Each CDR3 protein gets one entry after TCRdb re-called the 5' RACE reads with MiXCR. The table records fewer than 2,000,000 distinct CDR3 sequences, roughly 43% of them present only once. Input material: blood. The V and J genes are TRBV20-1 and TRBJ2-4, with 8 bases matching TRBD1. This TCR was recovered from a human donor in good health. CDR3 nucleotides: TGCAGTGCTAGACGGACAGGGTTAGGCATTCAGTACTTC. It yields the protein CSARRTGLGIQYF.